Below are 27 T cell receptor beta chains sequenced from a single sample in a study of cytomegalovirus exposure and HLA in healthy donors. 60 Vbeta and 13 Jbeta primers were used in PCR. Produced via immunoSEQ multiplex PCR; TCRdb's table is partial and in-frame only. Here the sample spans roughly 190,000 clones, around 86% being singletons. The sequencing sample was made of PBMCs. These receptor sequences come from a man between 25 and 39 years old in good health and CMV-seronegative.

The CDR3: CASRTTIVRGLNTEAFF. CDR3 sequence (DNA): TGTGCCAGCAGGACCACGATCGTAAGGGGGTTGAACACTGAAGCTTTCTTT. The chain employs TRBV28 and TRBJ1-1; maybe TRBD1 (6 bases). The CDR3 covers 17 residues. Germline V gene data show CDR1 as MDHEN and CDR2 as SYDVKM. Trimming took 6 bases from V and 0 from J, leaving 20 bases between them.

This chain joins TRBV28 and TRBJ2-7, with TRBD1 matching 11 bases. V trimming: 7 bases; J trimming: 6 bases; junction bases outside the gene matches: 8. CDR1 MDHEN and CDR2 SYDVKM come from the germline V gene. The CDR3 spans 14 residues. The CDR3 reads CASTPGQGAGEQYF. For the CDR3, the DNA is TGTGCCAGCACCCCCGGACAGGGGGCAGGCGAGCAGTACTTC.

This clone has more than one count but fewer than ten. The chain joins TRBV6-5 to TRBJ2-1, with 9 positions matching TRBD2. Germline assignment: CDR1 MNHEY and CDR2 SVGAGI. The J segment lost 9 bases and the V segment lost 6 bases, leaving 12 bases of the junction unmatched. This CDR3 region has 15 residues. CDR3 nucleotide sequence: TGTGCCAGCAGACCCGGGACTAGCACATCCGGTGAGCAGTTCTTC. Translating it yields CASRPGTSTSGEQFF.

The chain employs TRBV5-6 and TRBJ1-6; 7 bases are shared with TRBD1. The CDR3 extends over 14 amino acids. Germline V gene lookup returns CDR1 SGHDT and CDR2 YYEEEE. V lost 2 bases to trimming and J lost 5 bases; unmatched junction nucleotides: 1. The CDR3 DNA follows: TGTGCCAGCAGCTTTACAGGGGATAATTCACCCCTCCACTTT. Encoded protein: CASSFTGDNSPLHF.

The chain combines TRBV5-6 with TRBJ1-6; 7 bases map to TRBD1. The CDR3 consists of 14 residues. Trimming at V came to 4 bases and at J to 6 bases, leaving 4 bases not matched to a gene. In germline, CDR1 is SGHDT, CDR2 YYEEEE. The CDR3 reads CASSGGTANSPLHF. The CDR3 DNA sequence: TGTGCCAGCAGCGGCGGGACAGCTAATTCACCCCTCCACTTT.

This clone was recorded once. The chain combines TRBV7-2 with TRBJ2-5, with D possibly TRBD1 on 7 matching bases. Germline-derived CDR1 and CDR2 are SGHTA and FQGNSA. The CDR3 contains 16 residues. Trimming pared 1 base from V and 1 base from J, leaving 13 bases between. In DNA form, the CDR3 reads TGTGCCAGCAGCTTAGTCGGCCAGGGGGGCCAAGAGACCCAGTACTTC. Residues: CASSLVGQGGQETQYF.

The chain couples TRBV4-3 to TRBJ2-1; 14 nucleotides align to TRBD2. Trimming at V came to 0 bases and at J to 1 base, leaving 11 bases not matched to a gene. This CDR3 has 21 amino acids. Germline V CDR1 and CDR2: LGHNA, YSLEER. CDR3: CASSQDLARLAGGVSYNEQFF. The CDR3 bases are TGCGCCAGCAGCCAAGATTTAGCAAGACTAGCGGGGGGGGTATCCTACAATGAGCAGTTCTTC.

The gene calls are TRBV6-5 and TRBJ1-1; 9 nucleotides align to TRBD1. The CDR3 consists of 15 residues. CDR1 and CDR2 (germline): MNHEY, SVGAGI. The junction had 6 bases not matched to a gene; V was cut back by 6 bases and J by 1 base. The CDR3 region is CASRFDRGTNTEAFF. The CDR3 DNA reads as TGTGCCAGCAGATTCGACAGGGGGACGAACACTGAAGCTTTCTTT.

CDR3 protein: CASSFAGTGGFEQFF. The DNA for the CDR3 is TGTGCCAGCAGTTTTGCCGGGACAGGGGGGTTTGAGCAGTTCTTC. The chain is built from TRBV7-2 and TRBJ2-1; TRBD1 matches at 11 bases. V lost 6 bases and J lost 9; bases outside the gene matches: 10. This CDR3 has 15 amino acids. From germline, CDR1 is SGHTA and CDR2 FQGNSA.

CDR3 protein: CASSLRGGNYEQYF. DNA of the CDR3: TGTGCCAGCAGCTTGAGGGGGGGAAACTACGAGCAGTACTTC. The chain links TRBV5-6 to TRBJ2-7; D is perhaps TRBD2 (7 bases). CDR1 and CDR2 from the germline V gene are SGHDT and YYEEEE. With 1 base removed from V and 3 bases from J, the gap between germline ends came to 11 bases. This CDR3 contains 14 residues. Drawing the rest from reference TRBV5-6 and TRBJ2-7, the complete variable domain is DAGVTQSPTHLIKTRGQQVTLRCSPKSGHDTVSWYQQALGQGPQFIFQYYEEEERQRGNFPDRFSGHQFPNYSSELNVNALLLGDSALYLCASSLRGGNYEQYFGPGTRLTVT.

The V and J genes are TRBV19 and TRBJ1-1, with D possibly being TRBD1 (5 bases). CDR3 length equals 16 residues. V gave up 3 bases and J gave up 4 bases, with 18 bases separating them. From germline, CDR1 is LNHDA and CDR2 SQIVND (reference sequence). CDR3: CASSMVHGGSSTEAFF. The DNA for the CDR3 is TGTGCCAGTAGTATGGTCCACGGGGGATCCAGCACTGAAGCTTTCTTT.

This rearrangement joins TRBV5-1 to TRBJ2-5; D is unclear. The CDR3 loop spans 13 amino acids. V dropped 1 base and J dropped 1 base, with 5 bases sitting between them. Germline CDR1 is SGHRS and CDR2 is YFSETQ. CDR3 nucleotide sequence: TGCGCCAGCAGCTTGACTCTCCAAGAGACCCAGTACTTC. Translation gives CASSLTLQETQYF.

This clone was seen a single time. This sequence joins TRBV7-8 and TRBJ2-3, with 7 positions matching TRBD2. With 7 bases clipped from V and 3 bases from J, the junction kept 10 bases outside the gene matches. The CDR3 sequence is 15 residues long. CDR1 SGHVS and CDR2 FQNEAQ come from the germline V gene. The CDR3 DNA follows: TGTGCCAGCACCCTGGGAGGGAGGTTGACAGATACGCAGTATTTT. Translating it yields CASTLGGRLTDTQYF.

The CDR3 protein is CSVGDRVNQPQHF. DNA of the CDR3: TGCAGCGTTGGAGACAGGGTCAATCAGCCCCAGCATTTT. The chain uses TRBV29-1 and TRBJ1-5; 7 bases align to TRBD1. V lost 4 bases and J lost 3; bases outside the gene matches: 3. The CDR3 runs to 13 residues. Per germline, CDR1 SQVTM and CDR2 ANQGSEA.

This clone appeared a few times. The J gene is TRBJ2-7, the V gene TRBV5-4; 10 bases align to TRBD1. CDR3 length equals 15 residues. In germline, CDR1 is SGHNT, CDR2 YYREEE (reference sequence). The trim removed 3 bases at V and 0 bases at J, leaving 3 bases unmatched. As DNA, the CDR3 is TGTGCCAGCAGCTCGGGACAGGGGAGCTCCTACGAGCAGTACTTC. Protein product: CASSSGQGSSYEQYF.

This chain connects TRBV10-2 to TRBJ2-2; D is possibly TRBD1 (5 bases). The CDR3 sequence is 18 residues long. Trimming removed 5 bases at V and 1 base at J, with 20 bases between. Germline V gene lookup returns CDR1 WSHSY and CDR2 SAAADI. CDR3 sequence: CASSPDSGDWGNTGELFF. The DNA for the CDR3 is TGCGCCAGCAGTCCCGACAGTGGCGATTGGGGGAACACCGGGGAGCTGTTTTTT.

This clone has only one observation. This CDR3 reads CASSQDRTDWNYGYTF. Here the CDR3 DNA reads TGTGCCAGCAGCCAAGACCGTACGGACTGGAACTATGGCTACACCTTC. The chain links TRBV14 to TRBJ1-2; D is unclear. CDR1 SGHDN and CDR2 FVKESK come from the germline V gene. V lost 0 bases to trimming and J lost 2 bases, with 13 bases between them. CDR3 size: 16 residues.

This sequence joins TRBV7-9 and TRBJ2-1, with D possibly being TRBD2 (6 bases). V shed 4 bases and J shed 8 bases, with 21 bases lying between them. Germline CDR1 SEHNR, CDR2 FQNEAQ (reference sequence). The CDR3 loop spans 16 amino acids. CDR3 DNA sequence: TGTGCCAGCAGCTCAGCGGGCTCAGGTTTAGATGATGAGCAGTTCTTC. Protein sequence: CASSSAGSGLDDEQFF.

The chain recombines TRBV7-9 with TRBJ2-7; no definite D call. The CDR3 totals 13 residues. V gave up 1 base and J gave up 3 bases, with 7 bases separating them. Germline CDR1 reads SEHNR; CDR2 reads FQNEAQ (reference sequence). CDR3 DNA: TGTGCCAGCAGCTTAGAAAATAGCTACGAGCAGTACTTC. Protein: CASSLENSYEQYF.

The genes are TRBV19 and TRBJ1-5, with 7 bases aligning to TRBD1. Germline V lookup: CDR1 LNHDA, CDR2 SQIVND (reference sequence). The CDR3 loop spans 16 amino acids. V trimming: 1 base; J trimming: 7 bases; junction bases outside the gene matches: 10. The CDR3 reads CASSIGRTGRGQPQHF. The CDR3 nucleotides read TGTGCCAGTAGTATAGGGAGGACAGGTCGAGGACAGCCCCAGCATTTT. Combining the CDR3 with reference TRBV19 and TRBJ1-5 gives the whole variable domain DGGITQSPKYLFRKEGQNVTLSCEQNLNHDAMYWYRQDPGQGLRLIYYSQIVNDFQKGDIAEGYSVSREKKESFPLTVTSAQKNPTAFYLCASSIGRTGRGQPQHFGDGTRLSIL.

The CDR3 DNA reads as TGCGCCAGCAGGATTCTGGGACAGGGATTCGGTACGCAGTATTTT. Its protein is CASRILGQGFGTQYF. V and J are TRBV10-1 and TRBJ2-3; 9 bases are a match to TRBD1. The junction had 12 bases not matched to a gene; V was cut back by 6 bases and J by 8 bases. The CDR3 consists of 15 residues. Per the germline V gene, CDR1 is WNHNN and CDR2 is SYGVQD (reference sequence).

The V call is TRBV5-6, the J call TRBJ2-7, with 9 bases that match TRBD1. Per the germline V gene, CDR1 is SGHDT and CDR2 is YYEEEE. The CDR3 is 14 amino acids. Germline trimming cut 4 bases from V and 3 bases from J; bases unmatched to any gene: 5. This chain's CDR3 is CASSPGQGYYEQYF. The CDR3 nucleotides are TGTGCCAGCAGCCCGGGACAGGGCTACTACGAGCAGTACTTC. The entire variable domain, with the rest obtained from reference TRBV5-6 and TRBJ2-7, is as follows: DAGVTQSPTHLIKTRGQQVTLRCSPKSGHDTVSWYQQALGQGPQFIFQYYEEEERQRGNFPDRFSGHQFPNYSSELNVNALLLGDSALYLCASSPGQGYYEQYFGPGTRLTVT.

This chain uses TRBV7-9 with TRBJ2-5; D not resolved. The length of the CDR3 is 13 residues. V was clipped by 3 bases and J by 4 bases, with 9 bases between them. Germline V gene sequence: CDR1 SEHNR, CDR2 FQNEAQ (reference sequence). In DNA, the CDR3 is TGTGCCAGCAGCTTGACTGATGGAGAGACCCAGTACTTC. Protein sequence: CASSLTDGETQYF.

The chain joins TRBV14 to TRBJ2-7; 10 bases fit TRBD1. Trimming cost V 0 bases and J 4 bases; bases outside gene matches: 6. Germline values: CDR1 SGHDN, CDR2 FVKESK. The CDR3 runs 16 residues. CDR3: CASSQEGPGQGYEQYF. The CDR3 nucleotides read TGTGCCAGCAGCCAAGAAGGCCCGGGACAGGGGTACGAGCAGTACTTC.

The V call is TRBV11-2, the J call TRBJ1-5, with 9 bases aligning to TRBD1. The germline V gene encodes CDR1 SGHAT and CDR2 FQNNGV. Germline trimming cut 3 bases from V and 7 bases from J; bases unmatched to any gene: 7. CDR3 length equals 15 residues. CDR3 nucleotide sequence: TGTGCCAGCAGCTTGGACAGGGGCTTCTTACAGCCCCAGCATTTT. Translation gives CASSLDRGFLQPQHF.

Remarks on this clone: The junction departs from the called germline gene at one end, perhaps through a read error. The DNA for the CDR3 is TGTGCCAGCAGTGGGACAGGGATAGGTGGGGCCAACGGCCTGACTTTC. Translation gives CASSGTGIGGANGLTF. V usage is TRBV2 and J usage is TRBJ2-6; TRBD1 matches 8 bases. CDR1 SNHLY and CDR2 FYNNEI come from the germline V gene. The CDR3 runs to 16 residues.

The J gene is TRBJ2-7, the V gene TRBV6-6, with D maybe TRBD2 (5 bases). Trimming took 4 bases from V and 6 from J, leaving 19 bases between them. The germline gives CDR1 MNHNY, CDR2 SVGAGI (reference sequence). The CDR3 consists of 15 residues. DNA for the CDR3: TGTGCCAGCAGTTTATTGGACGGGGATGGGCGCGAGCAGTACTTC. Amino acid sequence: CASSLLDGDGREQYF.